These T cell receptor beta chains were read from a single sample in a study of shared clonotypes between healthy human individuals. Profiled with immunoSEQ multiplex PCR; TCRdb holds only in-frame clones, not every one. The table shows millions of clones, with 95% occurring only once. Sequencing was done on a sample of naive CD4+ T cells sorted from blood. Receptor source: a man between 18 and 35 years old in good health. The CDR3 runs from the conserved cysteine through the conserved F or W. The order of the fields is J gene, D gene, clone size, V gene, CDR3 DNA, CDR3 protein. D genes are given only for firm matches. Clone size is stated in some rows and not others, as once, few, many or a class when expanded.

>TRBJ2-5|TRBD1|.|TRBV6-1
TGTGCCAGCAGTCTACACAGGGGACAAGAGACCCAGTACTTC
CASSLHRGQETQYF
>TRBJ2-2|.|.|TRBV9
TGTGCCAGCAGCGTAGGAGTGACTGCTTACACCGGGGAGCTGTTTTTT
CASSVGVTAYTGELFF
>TRBJ1-5|.|.|TRBV18
TGTGCCAGCTCACCACAGGCAGGTCACCAGCCCCAGCATTTT
CASSPQAGHQPQHF
>TRBJ2-1|TRBD2|.|TRBV27
TGTGCCAGCACCCCCCGGCTAGCGGGAGGTCCCTACAATGAGCAGTTCTTC
CASTPRLAGGPYNEQFF
>TRBJ2-5|TRBD2|.|TRBV5-1
TGCGCCAGCAGCTTTGCCGGGGGGTCGCAAGAGACCCAGTACTTC
CASSFAGGSQETQYF
>TRBJ1-2|.|.|TRBV20-1
TGCAGTGCTAGTGCGAACTATGGCTACACCTTC
CSASANYGYTF
>TRBJ2-3|TRBD1|.|TRBV7-2
TGTGCCAGCAGCTTACGACAGGGGGTAGCAGATACGCAGTATTTT
CASSLRQGVADTQYF
>TRBJ1-5|.|.|TRBV11-2
TGTGCCAGCAGCTTAGATCGTAATCAGCCCCAGCATTTT
CASSLDRNQPQHF
>TRBJ2-7|TRBD1|many|TRBV5-6
TGTGCCAGCAGCTTGGTGGCAGGGGGCGAGCAGTACTTC
CASSLVAGGEQYF
>TRBJ2-7|TRBD1|.|TRBV28
TGTGCCAGCAGCTCCCCGGGACAGGGGGCTCGAGAGCAGTACTTC
CASSSPGQGAREQYF
>TRBJ1-5|.|.|TRBV15
TGTGCCACCAGCAGGTTTGCCAATCAGCCCCAGCATTTT
CATSRFANQPQHF
>TRBJ2-2|.|.|TRBV11-3
TGTGCCAGCAAAGAGGGAGGCCGTTCAACCGGGGAGCTGTTTTTT
CASKEGGRSTGELFF
>TRBJ2-5|.|.|TRBV7-3
TGTGCCAGCAGCTTCCGAGGGGCTGGAGAGACCCAGTACTTC
CASSFRGAGETQYF
>TRBJ2-5|TRBD1|.|TRBV5-5
TGTGCCAGCGCCCAAGCTGTAACAGGGGGACAAGAGACCCAGTACTTC
CASAQAVTGGQETQYF
>TRBJ2-3|.|.|TRBV7-8
TGTGCCAGCAGCTTCACAGGGACGGATACGCAGTATTTT
CASSFTGTDTQYF
>TRBJ2-7|TRBD2|once|TRBV9
TGTGCCAGCAGCGTAGGTAGCGGGGGGGCGTACGAGCAGTACTTC
CASSVGSGGAYEQYF
>TRBJ2-5|.|.|TRBV5-4
TGTGCCAGCAGCTTGGAGGCTTCTCGACCTCCGGAGAGGGAGACCCAGTACTTC
CASSLEASRPPERETQYF
>TRBJ2-5|.|once|TRBV5-1
TGCGCCAGCAGCGCGGACAGTCCCCAGGCGACCCAGTACTTC
CASSADSPQATQYF
>TRBJ2-7|TRBD2|.|TRBV6-1
TGTGCCAGCAGCGCCGAGCGGGGGAGGGGGGAGCAGTACTTC
CASSAERGRGEQYF
>TRBJ2-5|TRBD1|once|TRBV7-2
TGTGCCAGCAGCTTAGTGGGACAGGGGGTTTGGGAGACCCAGTACTTC
CASSLVGQGVWETQYF
>TRBJ2-3|.|.|TRBV5-1
TGCGCCAGCAGCTTGGATTACAGAGCGGGAGATACGCAGTATTTT
CASSLDYRAGDTQYF
>TRBJ1-1|.|.|TRBV30
TGTGCCTGGGCCCGGCGGGGGGCCACTGAAGCTTTCTTT
CAWARRGATEAFF
>TRBJ1-2|.|.|TRBV6-1
TGTGCCAGCAGCCCCATGGAAAATATAGGCTATGGCTACACCTTC
CASSPMENIGYGYTF